Below, one T cell receptor (beta chain) is given with its context. What it binds is not known. V shed 0 bases and J shed 1 base, with 7 bases lying between them. From germline, CDR1 is SGHRS and CDR2 YFSETQ. This CDR3 region has 14 residues. Profiled with immunoSEQ multiplex PCR; TCRdb holds only in-frame clones, not every one. This table holds 39,000 or so clones, nearly 90% found once. These data are taken from a study of neoadjuvant nivolumab and ipilimumab in lung cancer. Whole-study findings and limits: Only two of four nivolumab-treated tumors gained richness and clonality by surgery. Only a single major-pathologic-response sample was available for clonality analysis. Resected-tumor TCR richness correlated positively with pretherapy blood richness. Compared with tumor-adjacent uninvolved lung, resected tumors showed greater richness and clonality.

The chain carries TRBV5-1 and TRBJ1-1; D unclear. The receptor's source is an adult with non-small cell lung cancer. The sample was peripheral blood, taken before neoadjuvant nivolumab, alone or with ipilimumab. The CDR3 loop is CASSLASGNTEAFF. The DNA of the CDR3 is TGCGCCAGCAGCTTGGCTTCCGGGAACACTGAAGCTTTCTTT.